Listed below are T cell receptor beta chains from one sample, sequenced in a study of blood T cell repertoires in COVID-19. Clones were read by immunoSEQ multiplex PCR, and TCRdb kept only the in-frame ones, dropping some. The sample consists of some 270,000 clones, around 86% of them appearing once. Specimen: peripheral blood. The origin of the receptors is a man aged 45 to 65 with acute or convalescent COVID-19. Both conserved end residues are part of each CDR3. A D gene is named only where the DNA matches it firmly. The size field is filled for only some rows; it gives once, few, many or a size class.

j_gene | abundance | d_gene | v_gene | CDR3nt | CDR3aa
TRBJ1-1 | NA | NA | TRBV27 | TGTGCCAGCAGTTTACTAGGATCGAACACTGAAGCTTTCTTT | CASSLLGSNTEAFF
TRBJ1-1 | NA | NA | TRBV24-1 | TGTGCCACCAGTGACGACAGCCAACCCCCTGAAGCTTTCTTT | CATSDDSQPPEAFF
TRBJ2-7 | NA | NA | TRBV5-4 | TGTGCCAGCAGCGGAGGGACCATTACCTACGAGCAGTACTTC | CASSGGTITYEQYF
TRBJ2-1 | NA | TRBD2 | TRBV15 | TGTGCCACCAGCAGATTTGGTTCGGGACTAGCGGGGGGGCAGTCGAATGAGCAGTTCTTC | CATSRFGSGLAGGQSNEQFF
TRBJ2-1 | NA | NA | TRBV18 | TGTGCCAGCTCACCGACACTGGGTGAGCAGTTCTTC | CASSPTLGEQFF
TRBJ2-1 | once | TRBD1 | TRBV14 | TGTGCCAGCAGCCAAGGTAGGGACAGCTCCTACAATGAGCAGTTCTTC | CASSQGRDSSYNEQFF
TRBJ2-3 | NA | NA | TRBV6-5 | TGTGCCAGCAGTTACTCGTCCGGGGACACAGATACGCAGTATTTT | CASSYSSGDTDTQYF
TRBJ2-7 | few | NA | TRBV5-1 | TGCGCCAGCAGCGTGGGACGGGGTCCCGCGGGCCTCGAGCAGTACTTC | CASSVGRGPAGLEQYF
TRBJ2-7 | NA | NA | TRBV6-1 | TGTGCCAGCAGTGTAAACCCGGGTCCGAGCTCCTACGAGCAGTACTTC | CASSVNPGPSSYEQYF
TRBJ2-7 | NA | TRBD1 | TRBV29-1 | TGCAGCGTTGAAGAGACCCGGACAGGGGAGAACGAGCAGTACTTC | CSVEETRTGENEQYF
TRBJ1-4 | NA | TRBD1 | TRBV7-8 | TGTGCCAGCAGCGACAGGGCCCCACCCGTGGAAAAACTGTTTTTT | CASSDRAPPVEKLFF
TRBJ1-2 | NA | TRBD1 | TRBV19 | TGTGCCAGTAGTATAGTCTACAGGGGTACCTATGGCTACACCTTC | CASSIVYRGTYGYTF
TRBJ1-3 | NA | TRBD1 | TRBV2 | TGTGCCAGCAGGGGACAGCCGTCCTCTGGAAACACCATATATTTT | CASRGQPSSGNTIYF
TRBJ1-6 | once | TRBD1 | TRBV10-3 | TGTGCCATCAGTGAAGGACAGGGTGGTTCACCCCTCCACTTT | CAISEGQGGSPLHF
TRBJ2-1 | NA | TRBD2 | TRBV5-1 | TGCGCCAGCAGCTTGAGTGGGACTATCTCCTACAATGAGCAGTTCTTC | CASSLSGTISYNEQFF
TRBJ2-5 | few | TRBD2 | TRBV6-5 | TGTGCCACCAGGACTAGCGGGGGGACTCGGACCCAGTACTTC | CATRTSGGTRTQYF
TRBJ1-2 | NA | NA | TRBV6-1 | TGTGCCAGCAGTGATTGGGGCAGGGCCTCGGGCTACACCTTC | CASSDWGRASGYTF
TRBJ2-2 | NA | TRBD1 | TRBV5-1 | TGCGCCAGCAGCTACCCTAGGACAGGGGGAACCGGGGAGCTGTTTTTT | CASSYPRTGGTGELFF
TRBJ2-2 | NA | NA | TRBV6-6 | TGTGCCAGTACCCTCGGGGAGGCGAACACCGGGGAGCTGTTTTTT | CASTLGEANTGELFF
TRBJ1-2 | NA | TRBD1 | TRBV6-5 | TGTGCCAGCATCTCACTGGGGACAGGGCCCTATGGCTACACCTTC | CASISLGTGPYGYTF
TRBJ2-1 | NA | NA | TRBV11-2 | TGTGCCAGCAGCCCTCTCCCGCGAGATGAGCAGTTCTTC | CASSPLPRDEQFF
TRBJ1-3 | NA | NA | TRBV6-2/TRBV6-3 | TGTGCCAGCAGTGCACACGGGTCTGGAAACACCATATATTTT | CASSAHGSGNTIYF
TRBJ2-3 | NA | TRBD1 | TRBV4-2 | TGTGCCAGCAGCCTTCAACCGACAGGGCACACAGATACGCAGTATTTT | CASSLQPTGHTDTQYF
TRBJ1-1 | few | NA | TRBV5-1 | TGCGCCAGCAGCCCCGAACCTAGCGGCAACACTGAAGCTTTCTTT | CASSPEPSGNTEAFF
TRBJ1-1 | NA | NA | TRBV5-1 | TGCGCCAGCAGCTTGCAGGAGGGGACTGAAGCTTTCTTT | CASSLQEGTEAFF
TRBJ2-5 | once | TRBD2 | TRBV5-8 | TGTGCCAGCAGCTTGACGGGGGGGATCCAAGAGACCCAGTACTTC | CASSLTGGIQETQYF
TRBJ1-2 | NA | TRBD1 | TRBV30 | TGTGCCTGGAGGGGAGACAGGGGCTATGGCTACACCTTC | CAWRGDRGYGYTF
TRBJ1-1 | NA | TRBD1 | TRBV19 | TGTGCCAGTAGTAATCAGGGGGCGAGAAGCACTGAAGCTTTCTTT | CASSNQGARSTEAFF
TRBJ1-5 | few | NA | TRBV19 | TGTGCCAGTAGTATAGGGCCACGGCCCGGGGATCAGCCCCAGCATTTT | CASSIGPRPGDQPQHF
TRBJ2-7 | NA | TRBD2 | TRBV5-1 | TGCGCCAGTGGGAGGGCTAGCTCCTACGAGCAGTACTTC | CASGRASSYEQYF
TRBJ1-1 | NA | NA | TRBV30 | TGTGCCTGGTCTTACTATTCGGCCACCACCCTGGGGAGGACTGAAGCTTTCTTT | CAWSYYSATTLGRTEAFF
TRBJ2-3 | NA | NA | TRBV10-1 | TGCGCCAGCAGTAGAGCGACAGATACGCAGTATTTT | CASSRATDTQYF
TRBJ1-1 | NA | TRBD1 | TRBV4-1 | TGCGCCAGCAGCCGACAGGGCGCGGGGACTGAAGCTTTCTTT | CASSRQGAGTEAFF
TRBJ1-6 | NA | NA | TRBV5-1 | TGCGCCAGCAGCTTAGGGGTCAGCTCCTATAATTCACCCCTCCACTTT | CASSLGVSSYNSPLHF
TRBJ2-7 | few | NA | TRBV3-1/TRBV3-2 | TGTGCCAGCAGCCAATCAGTGGTGCAGTACTTC | CASSQSVVQYF
TRBJ1-1 | NA | NA | TRBV5-1 | TGCGCCAGCAGCATCCGACAGGACACTGAAGCTTTCTTT | CASSIRQDTEAFF
TRBJ1-1 | NA | TRBD1 | TRBV3-1/TRBV3-2 | TGTGCCAGCAGCCAGGGGACAGAAAAAGCTTTCTTT | CASSQGTEKAFF
TRBJ1-1 | NA | NA | TRBV11-2 | TGTGCCAGCAGCTTAACTGGGCCAAACACTGAAGCTTTCTTT | CASSLTGPNTEAFF
TRBJ2-3 | NA | NA | TRBV3-1/TRBV3-2 | TGTGCCAGCAGTCAATCCAGTGGCCGCTATACGCAGTATTTT | CASSQSSGRYTQYF
TRBJ2-5 | NA | TRBD1 | TRBV27 | TGTGCCAGCAGTTCAGGGGGCACGGCGGTGGAGACCCAGTACTTC | CASSSGGTAVETQYF
TRBJ2-3 | NA | TRBD2 | TRBV5-4 | TGTGCCAGCAGCTCCAGGGGACTAGCATATGACACAGATACGCAGTATTTT | CASSSRGLAYDTDTQYF
TRBJ2-6 | NA | NA | TRBV6-6 | TGTGCCAGCAGTCCTAATCAGGGTCCTCCTGGGGCCAACGTCCTGACTTTC | CASSPNQGPPGANVLTF
TRBJ1-2 | NA | NA | TRBV27 | TGTGCCAGCAGCTATGGACAGTTTAACTATGGCTACACCTTC | CASSYGQFNYGYTF
TRBJ1-1 | once | NA | TRBV27 | TGTGCCAGCAGTTTGTTTCCGGACAGCCGTGAAGCTTTCTTT | CASSLFPDSREAFF
TRBJ2-5 | NA | NA | TRBV5-1 | TGCGCCGGGAGCCGAAGGCCCCAAGAGACCCAGTACTTC | CAGSRRPQETQYF
TRBJ1-1 | NA | TRBD1 | TRBV9 | TGTGCCAGCAGCGTAGAAGGACAGGGGCAGACTGAAGCTTTCTTT | CASSVEGQGQTEAFF
TRBJ1-2 | NA | NA | TRBV19 | TGTGCCAGTAGTATAGTCCGTCCGAGGGAAGGGCCGACTTATGGCTACACCTTC | CASSIVRPREGPTYGYTF
TRBJ2-5 | NA | NA | TRBV9 | TGTGCCAGCAGCGTAGTCCCAGGGGAGCAAGAGACCCAGTACTTC | CASSVVPGEQETQYF
TRBJ2-1 | NA | NA | TRBV2 | TGTGCCAGCAAGAAGGAGGGTTCCTACAATGAGCAGTTCTTC | CASKKEGSYNEQFF